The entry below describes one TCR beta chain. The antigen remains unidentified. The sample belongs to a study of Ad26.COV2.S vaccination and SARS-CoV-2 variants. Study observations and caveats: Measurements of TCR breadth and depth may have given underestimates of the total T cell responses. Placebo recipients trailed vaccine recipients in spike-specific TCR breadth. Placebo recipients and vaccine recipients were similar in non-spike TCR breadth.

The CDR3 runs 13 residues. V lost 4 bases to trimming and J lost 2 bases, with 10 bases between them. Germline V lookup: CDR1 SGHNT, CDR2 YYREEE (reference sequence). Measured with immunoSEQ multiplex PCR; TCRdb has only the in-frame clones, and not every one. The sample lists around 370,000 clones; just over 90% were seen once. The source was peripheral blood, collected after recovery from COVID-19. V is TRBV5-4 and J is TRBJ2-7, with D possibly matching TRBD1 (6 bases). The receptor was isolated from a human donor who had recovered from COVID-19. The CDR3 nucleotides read TGTGCCAGCAGCGCCACAGGGACCTACGAGCAGTACTTC. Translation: CASSATGTYEQYF.